These 31 T cell receptor beta chains share one sample of origin, sequenced in a study of STAT3 mutations in large granular lymphocyte leukemia. Study-wide results and limits: Every T-LGLL patient had at least one immunodominant TCRbeta clonotype.

Profiled with immunoSEQ multiplex PCR; TCRdb holds only in-frame clones, not every one. There are about 42,000 clones in the sample; about 81% occur only once, and approximately 0.39% lies in the top ten. The antigens of these receptors remain unknown. The sample was PBMCs. Every receptor here comes from a human donor with T large granular lymphocyte leukemia. Some clones in this sample may be carry-over from other donors' samples.

V gene TRBV7-2 combines with J gene TRBJ2-7; 7 bases are a match to TRBD2. Trimming at V came to 3 bases and at J to 0 bases, leaving 5 bases not matched to a gene. The CDR3 contains 15 residues. Germline V CDR1 and CDR2: SGHTA, FQGNSA. CDR3 loop: CASSLASGTSYEQYF. CDR3 DNA sequence: TGTGCCAGCAGCTTGGCTAGCGGCACCTCCTACGAGCAGTACTTC.

The chain is built from TRBV18 and TRBJ1-1, with D hard to call. The V end lost 2 bases, the J end lost 4 bases, and 14 bases lay between the germline ends. The CDR3 is made up of 15 amino acids. In germline, CDR1 is KGHSH, CDR2 LQKENI. The CDR3 protein is CASSPTSESSTEAFF. CDR3 DNA sequence: TGTGCCAGCTCACCAACGAGTGAATCGTCCACTGAAGCTTTCTTT.

The CDR3 DNA follows: TGTGCCAGCCGCGGGACAGGGTTAACCGGGGAGCTGTTTTTT. It yields the protein CASRGTGLTGELFF. The chain links TRBV19 to TRBJ2-2; 9 bases are a match to TRBD1. The CDR3 is made up of 14 amino acids. Per germline, CDR1 LNHDA and CDR2 SQIVND (reference sequence). V shed 9 bases and J 5 bases; nucleotides not matched to a gene: 7.

The chain carries TRBV6-5 and TRBJ1-4; maybe TRBD1 (5 bases). Germline assignment: CDR1 MNHEY and CDR2 SVGAGI. The CDR3 is 12 amino acids. The V end lost 5 bases, the J end lost 7 bases, and 8 bases lay between the germline ends. CDR3 coding DNA: TGTGCCAGCAGTGCCGGGACTGAAAAACTGTTTTTT. Translated: CASSAGTEKLFF.

This clone occurred a few times. The V call is TRBV7-2, the J call TRBJ2-6, with D perhaps assigned TRBD1 or TRBD2 (5 bases each). This CDR3 is 18 amino acids long. Germline loops: CDR1 SGHTA, CDR2 FQGNSA. V was trimmed by 3 bases and J by 0 bases, leaving 15 bases between them. The CDR3 is CASSFGARGSSGANVLTF. The DNA of the CDR3 is TGTGCCAGCAGCTTTGGGGCACGGGGATCCTCTGGGGCCAACGTCCTGACTTTC.

This chain joins TRBV6-5 and TRBJ1-2; D not certain. Germline V gene data show CDR1 as MNHEY and CDR2 as SVGAGI. The ends were cut back, 4 bases at V and 7 bases at J, with 13 bases in the middle. This CDR3 is built from 13 residues. The CDR3 nucleotides are TGTGCCAGCAGTTCTTACCGGGCGGTTGGCTACACCTTC. It yields the protein CASSSYRAVGYTF.

The chain carries TRBV11-2 and TRBJ2-7; either TRBD1 or TRBD2 may fit D (5 bases each). The CDR3 totals 15 residues. Trimming left V 1 base short and J 0 bases short, with 10 bases between. The germline gives CDR1 SGHAT, CDR2 FQNNGV. The CDR3 region is CASSLGGTDSYEQYF. CDR3 in DNA: TGTGCCAGCAGCTTAGGTGGGACGGACTCCTACGAGCAGTACTTC.

This clone showed up just a few times. The chain recombines TRBV27 with TRBJ1-1, with D possibly TRBD1 on 5 matching bases. The germline V and J ends were trimmed by 1 base and 4 bases, with 16 bases remaining between them. The V gene's germline CDR1 is MNHEY and CDR2 SMNVEV (reference sequence). The CDR3 runs to 16 residues. The CDR3 DNA follows: TGTGCCAGCAGTTTATACCCCCAGGGCTCGGCCACTGAAGCTTTCTTT. This codes for CASSLYPQGSATEAFF.

The gene calls are TRBV25-1 and TRBJ2-2, with D perhaps matching TRBD1 (6 bases). This CDR3 has 15 residues. Germline V gene lookup returns CDR1 MGHDK and CDR2 SYGVNS. V lost 6 bases to trimming and J lost 5 bases, with 16 bases between them. The CDR3 region has the DNA TGTGCCAGCAGCCCTAAGGCTAGGGGGACCGGGGAGCTGTTTTTT. Amino acid sequence: CASSPKARGTGELFF. The full variable domain, with the rest looked up from reference TRBV25-1 and TRBJ2-2, is EADIYQTPRYLVIGTGKKITLECSQTMGHDKMYWYQQDPGMELHLIHYSYGVNSTEKGDLSSESTVSRIRTEHFPLTLESARPSHTSQYLCASSPKARGTGELFFGEGSRLTVL.

The chain couples TRBV19 to TRBJ1-5; TRBD1 might be the D (5 bases). CDR1 LNHDA and CDR2 SQIVND come from the germline V gene (reference sequence). The V and J ends lost 1 base and 6 bases respectively, with 10 bases between them. The CDR3 is 14 amino acids. CDR3 sequence reads: CASSIARGSQPQHF. DNA of the CDR3: TGTGCCAGTAGTATAGCGAGGGGATCTCAGCCCCAGCATTTT.

This clone was counted only a few times. This rearrangement joins TRBV5-4 to TRBJ2-6; no definite D call. Germline values: CDR1 SGHNT, CDR2 YYREEE (reference sequence). The CDR3 contains 14 residues. Trimming removed 7 bases from V and 0 bases from J, with 8 bases in between. The CDR3 DNA reads as TGTGCCAGCCGACCGAGCTCTGGGGCCAACGTCCTGACTTTC. Protein sequence: CASRPSSGANVLTF.

This clone was recorded a few times. This sequence joins TRBV4-1 and TRBJ2-2; tentatively, D is TRBD1 or TRBD2 (5 bases each). In germline, CDR1 is MGHRA, CDR2 YSYEKL. V lost 3 bases to trimming and J lost 6 bases, with 8 bases between them. This CDR3 has 13 residues. The CDR3 region has the DNA TGCGCCAGCAGCCACGTGGGGGCCGGGGAGCTGTTTTTT. Protein: CASSHVGAGELFF.

The chain uses TRBV5-1 and TRBJ1-1; no reliable D call. The length of the CDR3 is 14 residues. Germline values: CDR1 SGHRS, CDR2 YFSETQ. Trimming removed 4 bases at V and 1 base at J, with 11 bases between. The CDR3 DNA reads TGCGCCAGCAGCGTGTCCGCCGGGAACACTGAAGCTTTCTTT. Protein product: CASSVSAGNTEAFF.

V is TRBV5-1 and J is TRBJ1-4; D gene ambiguous. The ends were cut back, 0 bases at V and 2 bases at J, with 8 bases in the middle. CDR1 is SGHRS and CDR2 is YFSETQ in the germline V gene. The CDR3 spans 15 residues. Here the CDR3 DNA reads TGCGCCAGCAGCTTGGGGGCGGACACTAATGAAAAACTGTTTTTT. Encoded protein: CASSLGADTNEKLFF.

The chain is built from TRBV6-6 and TRBJ2-2; a weak D match, TRBD2 (7 bases). From germline, CDR1 is MNHNY and CDR2 SVGAGI (reference sequence). The CDR3 loop spans 15 amino acids. Trimming pared 8 bases from V and 0 bases from J, leaving 13 bases between. For the CDR3, the DNA is TGTGCCAGCCGGAGGGGGGGTTCGAACACCGGGGAGCTGTTTTTT. Amino acids: CASRRGGSNTGELFF.

This chain connects TRBV6-5 to TRBJ1-1; TRBD1 matches 7 bases. The J segment lost 6 bases and the V segment lost 4 bases, leaving 5 bases of the junction unmatched. The germline V gene has CDR1 MNHEY and CDR2 SVGAGI. The CDR3 is 13 residues long. This CDR3 reads CASSSTGAAEAFF. Here the CDR3 DNA reads TGTGCCAGCAGTTCTACAGGGGCGGCTGAAGCTTTCTTT.

The rearrangement links TRBV6-5 to TRBJ1-2, with 8 bases that match TRBD1. CDR3 length equals 15 residues. The germline gives CDR1 MNHEY, CDR2 SVGAGI. J gave up 6 bases and V 2 bases, and 8 bases lay outside the gene matches. The CDR3 loop reads CASSYLGQERNGYTF. The CDR3 region has the DNA TGTGCCAGCAGTTACCTGGGACAGGAAAGGAATGGCTACACCTTC.

This chain connects TRBV18 to TRBJ1-2, with 7 bases identical to TRBD1. CDR3 length equals 14 residues. Losses at the gene ends were 5 bases for V and 3 bases for J; bases not matched to a gene: 6. CDR1 and CDR2 from the germline V gene are KGHSH and LQKENI. The CDR3 sequence is CASSDRESYYGYTF. In nucleotides, the CDR3 is TGTGCCAGCTCAGACAGGGAAAGTTACTATGGCTACACCTTC.

J is TRBJ2-7 and V is TRBV7-9; D possibly matches TRBD1 or TRBD2 (5 bases each). V gave up 2 bases and J gave up 3 bases, with 8 bases separating them. The CDR3 consists of 13 residues. Looked up from germline, CDR1 is SEHNR and CDR2 is FQNEAQ (reference sequence). The CDR3 nucleotides read TGTGCCAGCAGCTTACGGGGCAGCTACGAGCAGTACTTC. Its protein is CASSLRGSYEQYF. Combining the CDR3 with reference TRBV7-9 and TRBJ2-7 gives the whole variable domain DTGVSQNPRHKITKRGQNVTFRCDPISEHNRLYWYRQTLGQGPEFLTYFQNEAQLEKSRLLSDRFSAERPKGSFSTLEIQRTEQGDSAMYLCASSLRGSYEQYFGPGTRLTVT.

The chain links TRBV11-3 to TRBJ2-6, with D hard to call. V lost 5 bases and J 0 bases, leaving 8 bases between the germline ends. Germline lookup yields CDR1 SGHNT and CDR2 YENEEA. This CDR3 has 15 amino acids. The CDR3 DNA sequence: TGTGCCAGCAGCAGAGACCACTCTGGGGCCAACGTCCTGACTTTC. Residues: CASSRDHSGANVLTF.

CDR3 DNA: TGTGCCAGCGGTGCTCTAGCGGGGGATCTCTACAATGAGCAGTTCTTC. This sequence encodes CASGALAGDLYNEQFF. This rearrangement joins TRBV19 to TRBJ2-1, with 10 bases matching TRBD2. Germline assignment: CDR1 LNHDA and CDR2 SQIVND (reference sequence). The CDR3 is 16 amino acids. The V and J ends lost 9 bases and 3 bases, in that order; junction bases with no gene match: 11.

This clone appeared a single time. The chain couples TRBV4-3 to TRBJ2-7; D ambiguous. V was trimmed by 0 bases and J by 0 bases, leaving 12 bases between them. The germline V gene encodes CDR1 LGHNA and CDR2 YSLEER. The CDR3 length is 16 residues. The CDR3 region is CASSQEGQSSSYEQYF. CDR3 bases: TGCGCCAGCAGCCAAGAAGGGCAGAGTAGCTCCTACGAGCAGTACTTC.

The chain employs TRBV6-5 and TRBJ1-5, with unresolved D. The CDR3 consists of 15 residues. V was trimmed by 0 bases and J by 4 bases, leaving 10 bases between them. The germline V gene encodes CDR1 MNHEY and CDR2 SVGAGI. CDR3 amino acids: CASSYSVLDNQPQHF. The CDR3 DNA is TGTGCCAGCAGTTACTCCGTCTTGGATAATCAGCCCCAGCATTTT.

This clone was seen once. The rearrangement uses TRBV19 and TRBJ2-2; 7 bases agree with TRBD1. Looked up from germline, CDR1 is LNHDA and CDR2 is SQIVND (reference sequence). The CDR3 contains 16 residues. With V trimmed by 4 bases and J by 6 bases, 11 bases remained unmatched. The CDR3 coding sequence is TGTGCCAGTAGTACCCCATCACAGGGGAGAGCCGGGGAGCTGTTTTTT. Protein: CASSTPSQGRAGELFF.

This chain uses TRBV7-2 with TRBJ2-7; 9 bases are a match to TRBD1. The CDR3 has 14 amino acids. V gave up 4 bases and J gave up 3 bases; unmatched junction bases: 4. The germline gives CDR1 SGHTA, CDR2 FQGNSA. CDR3 sequence (DNA): TGTGCCAGCAGCTCCGGGACAGGGAGCTACGAGCAGTACTTC. This translates into CASSSGTGSYEQYF.

The genes are TRBV5-5 and TRBJ2-7; D not resolved. Deletions cut 5 bases from V and 7 bases from J, with 19 bases between. Germline V gene data show CDR1 as SGHKS and CDR2 as YYEKEE (reference sequence). CDR3 size: 14 residues. CDR3 in amino acids: CASSRTSLSREQYF. The DNA for the CDR3 is TGTGCCAGCAGTCGGACGTCGCTTTCTAGGGAGCAGTACTTC.

This clone has just one count. The rearrangement joins TRBV11-3 to TRBJ2-5; no definite D call. The CDR3 has 13 residues. Trimming shortened V by 0 bases and J by 5 bases, and 7 bases separated the two germline ends. Germline CDR1 SGHNT, CDR2 YENEEA. CDR3 coding DNA: TGTGCCAGCAGCTTAGACGGTTTTGAGACCCAGTACTTC. It encodes CASSLDGFETQYF.

This clone has a single count. This chain uses TRBV28 with TRBJ2-5; D may be TRBD2 (5 bases). The V end was cut by 10 bases, the J end by 5 bases, with 17 bases between. The CDR3 spans 13 residues. The germline gives CDR1 MDHEN, CDR2 SYDVKM. The CDR3 DNA reads TGTGCCACCGCCGATTCGGAGGTGGAGACCCAGTACTTC. Residues: CATADSEVETQYF.

The chain links TRBV6-5 to TRBJ1-1, with 8 bases fitting TRBD1. After removal of 7 bases from V and 4 bases from J, the junction contained 8 bases not matched to a gene. Germline V gives CDR1 MNHEY, CDR2 SVGAGI. This CDR3 has 14 amino acids. The CDR3 DNA reads TGTGCCAGCACCCTAACAGGGGGGATCACTGAAGCTTTCTTT. Translated: CASTLTGGITEAFF.

This chain joins TRBV4-1 and TRBJ2-7, with 7 bases that match TRBD1. The CDR3 is 16 amino acids. In germline, CDR1 is MGHRA, CDR2 YSYEKL. V dropped 1 base and J dropped 3; count of bases not matched to a gene: 9. DNA for the CDR3: TGCGCCAGCAGCCAAGCTGGGACAGCCGGTTACTACGAGCAGTACTTC. It yields the protein CASSQAGTAGYYEQYF.

This chain links TRBV19 with TRBJ1-5; D is uncertain. From germline, CDR1 is LNHDA and CDR2 SQIVND (reference sequence). The CDR3 runs 15 residues. The V and J ends lost 4 bases and 4 bases respectively, with 14 bases between them. The CDR3 is CASSNAWVGNQPQHF. For the CDR3, the DNA is TGTGCCAGTAGTAACGCTTGGGTTGGGAATCAGCCCCAGCATTTT. The variable domain in full, completed from reference TRBV19 and TRBJ1-5, reads DGGITQSPKYLFRKEGQNVTLSCEQNLNHDAMYWYRQDPGQGLRLIYYSQIVNDFQKGDIAEGYSVSREKKESFPLTVTSAQKNPTAFYLCASSNAWVGNQPQHFGDGTRLSIL.